Below are 5 T cell receptor beta chains sequenced from a single sample in a study of blood T cell repertoires in COVID-19. The repertoire was sequenced with immunoSEQ multiplex PCR; TCRdb's copy has only in-frame clones and lacks some. The repertoire includes around 270,000 clones, 70% to 85% of them detected once, and 0.7% to 1% sits in the top ten. Sequencing input: peripheral blood. The receptors shown here come from a human donor with COVID-19, enrolled during active disease. The donor label of this sample is uncertain.

This clone was seen a few times. The V call is TRBV4-3, the J call TRBJ2-7, with a weak D call TRBD1 (5 bases). The germline V gene encodes CDR1 LGHNA and CDR2 YSLEER. The CDR3 runs 15 residues. Trimming took 0 bases from V and 7 from J, leaving 16 bases between them. CDR3 bases: TGCGCCAGCAGCCAAGATATCACAGGCCTTAGGGAGCAGTACTTC. As protein: CASSQDITGLREQYF.

V usage is TRBV29-1 and J usage is TRBJ1-1, with D perhaps matching TRBD1 (5 bases). V lost 4 bases and J lost 3, with 12 bases in between. The germline CDR1 and CDR2 sequences are SQVTM and ANQGSEA. This CDR3 spans 13 amino acids. Here the CDR3 reads CSVVRGGDTEAFF. The CDR3 region has the DNA TGCAGCGTTGTAAGGGGAGGCGACACTGAAGCTTTCTTT.

This rearrangement joins TRBV6-4 to TRBJ1-5; TRBD1 is a possible D gene (5 bases). Trimming removed 5 bases at V and 6 bases at J, with 11 bases between. Germline-derived CDR1 and CDR2 are MRHNA and SNTAGT. This CDR3 spans 13 amino acids. The CDR3 reads CASSFRVGQPQHF. CDR3 nucleotide sequence: TGTGCCAGCAGTTTCAGGGTCGGTCAGCCCCAGCATTTT.

This clone was counted a few times. This chain links TRBV9 with TRBJ1-5; D gene ambiguous. Germline V gene sequence: CDR1 SGDLS, CDR2 YYNGEE. V was pared by 0 bases and J by 0 bases, with 7 bases between. CDR3 length: 15 residues. The CDR3 sequence is CASSVDSRSNQPQHF. The DNA of the CDR3 is TGTGCCAGCAGCGTAGATAGTCGTAGCAATCAGCCCCAGCATTTT.

The rearrangement links TRBV11-3 to TRBJ1-1, with D tentatively TRBD1 (5 bases). V lost 5 bases and J 1 base, leaving 14 bases between the germline ends. Germline V gives CDR1 SGHNT, CDR2 YENEEA. The CDR3 contains 15 residues. CDR3 in DNA: TGTGCCAGCAGCCCCGGGGGGGGAAGGAACACTGAAGCTTTCTTT. It codes for CASSPGGGRNTEAFF.